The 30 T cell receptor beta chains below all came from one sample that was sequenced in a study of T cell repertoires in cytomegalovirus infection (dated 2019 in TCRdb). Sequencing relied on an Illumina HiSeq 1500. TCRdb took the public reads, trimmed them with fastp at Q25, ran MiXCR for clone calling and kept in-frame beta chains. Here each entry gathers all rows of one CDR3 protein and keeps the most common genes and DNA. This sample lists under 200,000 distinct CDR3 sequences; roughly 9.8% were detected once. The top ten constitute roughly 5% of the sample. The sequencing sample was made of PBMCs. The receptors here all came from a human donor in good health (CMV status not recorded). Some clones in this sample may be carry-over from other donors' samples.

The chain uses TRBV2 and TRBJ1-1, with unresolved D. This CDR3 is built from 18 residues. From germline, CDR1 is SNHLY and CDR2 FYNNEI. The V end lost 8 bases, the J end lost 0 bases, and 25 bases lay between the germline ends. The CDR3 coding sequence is TGTGCCAGCCAACGAAGGTTAACTTTTGCCCTCATGAACACTGAAGCTTTCTTT. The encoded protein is CASQRRLTFALMNTEAFF. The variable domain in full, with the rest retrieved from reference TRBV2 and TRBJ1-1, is EPEVTQTPSHQVTQMGQEVILRCVPISNHLYFYWYRQILGQKVEFLVSFYNNEISEKSEIFDDQFSVERPDGSNFTLKIRSTKLEDSAMYFCASQRRLTFALMNTEAFFGQGTRLTVV.

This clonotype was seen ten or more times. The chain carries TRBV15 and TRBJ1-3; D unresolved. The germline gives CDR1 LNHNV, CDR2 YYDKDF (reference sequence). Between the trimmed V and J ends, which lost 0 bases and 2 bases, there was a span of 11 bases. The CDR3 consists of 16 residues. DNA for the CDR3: TGTGCCACCAGCAGAGATATATGGCATCCTGGAAACACCATATATTTT. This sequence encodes CATSRDIWHPGNTIYF.

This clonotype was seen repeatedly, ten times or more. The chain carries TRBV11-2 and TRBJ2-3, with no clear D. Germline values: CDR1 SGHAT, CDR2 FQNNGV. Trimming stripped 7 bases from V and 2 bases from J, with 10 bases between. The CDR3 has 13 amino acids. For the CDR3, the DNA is TGTGCCAGCACCTCCGGCAACACAGATACGCAGTATTTT. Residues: CASTSGNTDTQYF.

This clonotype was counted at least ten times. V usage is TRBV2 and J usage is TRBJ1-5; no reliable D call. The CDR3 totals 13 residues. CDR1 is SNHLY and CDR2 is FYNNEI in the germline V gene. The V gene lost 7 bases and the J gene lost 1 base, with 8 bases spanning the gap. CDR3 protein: CASNSDSNQPQHF. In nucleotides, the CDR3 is TGTGCCAGCAATTCTGACAGCAATCAGCCCCAGCATTTT.

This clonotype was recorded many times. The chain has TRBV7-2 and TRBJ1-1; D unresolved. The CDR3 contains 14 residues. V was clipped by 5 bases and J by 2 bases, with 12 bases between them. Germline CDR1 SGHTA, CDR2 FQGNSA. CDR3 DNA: TGTGCCAGCAGCGTACACAGAGTTAACACTGAAGCTTTCTTT. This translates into CASSVHRVNTEAFF.

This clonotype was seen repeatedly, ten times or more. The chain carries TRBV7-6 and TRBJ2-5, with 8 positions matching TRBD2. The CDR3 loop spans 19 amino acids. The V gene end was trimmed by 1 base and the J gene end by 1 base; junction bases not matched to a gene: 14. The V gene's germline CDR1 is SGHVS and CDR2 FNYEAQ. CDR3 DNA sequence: TGTGCCAGCAGCTTAGTCCCTTTAAGCGCGGGGGGAATCCAAGAGACCCAGTACTTC. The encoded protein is CASSLVPLSAGGIQETQYF.

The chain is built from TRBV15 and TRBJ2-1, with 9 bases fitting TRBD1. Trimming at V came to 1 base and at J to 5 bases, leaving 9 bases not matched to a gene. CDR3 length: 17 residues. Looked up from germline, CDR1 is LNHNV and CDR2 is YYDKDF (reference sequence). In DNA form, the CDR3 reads TGTGCCACCAGCAGAGCAAGAGGGGACAGGGTTAACAATGAGCAGTTCTTC. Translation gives CATSRARGDRVNNEQFF. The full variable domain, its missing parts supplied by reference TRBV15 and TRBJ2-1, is DAMVIQNPRYQVTQFGKPVTLSCSQTLNHNVMYWYQQKSSQAPKLLFHYYDKDFNNEADTPDNFQSRRPNTSFCFLDIRSPGLGDTAMYLCATSRARGDRVNNEQFFGPGTRLTVL.

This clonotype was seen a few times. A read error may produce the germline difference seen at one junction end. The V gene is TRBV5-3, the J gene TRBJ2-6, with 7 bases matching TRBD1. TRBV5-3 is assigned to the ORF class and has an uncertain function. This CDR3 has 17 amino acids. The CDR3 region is CASSSGTDFPGANVLTF. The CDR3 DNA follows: TGTGCCAGCAGCTCCGGGACAGATTTTCCTGGGGCCAACGTCCTGACTTTC.

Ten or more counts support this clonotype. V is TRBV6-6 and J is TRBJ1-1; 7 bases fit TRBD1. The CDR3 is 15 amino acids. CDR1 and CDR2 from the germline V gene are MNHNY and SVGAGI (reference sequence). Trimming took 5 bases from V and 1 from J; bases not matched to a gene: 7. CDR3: CASSPSGQTNTEAFF. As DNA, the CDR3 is TGTGCCAGCAGTCCTTCGGGACAGACGAACACTGAAGCTTTCTTT.

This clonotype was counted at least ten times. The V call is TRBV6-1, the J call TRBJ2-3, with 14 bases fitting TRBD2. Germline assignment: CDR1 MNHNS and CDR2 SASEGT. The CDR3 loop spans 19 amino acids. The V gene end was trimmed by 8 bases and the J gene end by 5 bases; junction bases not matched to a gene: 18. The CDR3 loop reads CASPSMTSGGAVRIDTQYF. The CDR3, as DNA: TGTGCCAGCCCTAGCATGACTAGCGGGGGGGCCGTTCGGATAGATACGCAGTATTTT.

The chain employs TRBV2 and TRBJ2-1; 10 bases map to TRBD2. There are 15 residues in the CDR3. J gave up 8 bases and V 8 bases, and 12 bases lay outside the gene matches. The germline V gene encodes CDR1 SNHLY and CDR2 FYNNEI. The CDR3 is CASRRGLAGVDEQFF. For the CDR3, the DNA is TGTGCCAGCCGTCGGGGGCTAGCGGGAGTGGATGAGCAGTTCTTC.

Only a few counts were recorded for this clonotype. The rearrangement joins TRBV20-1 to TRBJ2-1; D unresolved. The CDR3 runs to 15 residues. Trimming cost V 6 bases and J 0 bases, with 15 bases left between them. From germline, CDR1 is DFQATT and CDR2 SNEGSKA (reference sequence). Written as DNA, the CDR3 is TGCAGTGCAGTCGGTAGCCAGAGCTCCTACAATGAGCAGTTCTTC. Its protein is CSAVGSQSSYNEQFF.

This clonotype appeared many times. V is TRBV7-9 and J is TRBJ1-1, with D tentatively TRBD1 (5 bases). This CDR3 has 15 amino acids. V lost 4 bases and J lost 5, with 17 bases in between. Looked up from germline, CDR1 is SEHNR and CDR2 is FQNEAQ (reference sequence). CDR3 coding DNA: TGTGCCAGCAGCTCAGGGACGGGAGTCCAGACTGAAGCTTTCTTT. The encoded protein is CASSSGTGVQTEAFF.

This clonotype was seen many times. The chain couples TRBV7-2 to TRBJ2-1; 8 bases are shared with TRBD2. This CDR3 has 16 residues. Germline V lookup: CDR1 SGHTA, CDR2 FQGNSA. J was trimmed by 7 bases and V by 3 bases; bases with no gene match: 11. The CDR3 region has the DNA TGTGCCAGCAGCTTTTCGGGTGTTCGGGGGGGGAATGAGCAGTTCTTC. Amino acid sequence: CASSFSGVRGGNEQFF.

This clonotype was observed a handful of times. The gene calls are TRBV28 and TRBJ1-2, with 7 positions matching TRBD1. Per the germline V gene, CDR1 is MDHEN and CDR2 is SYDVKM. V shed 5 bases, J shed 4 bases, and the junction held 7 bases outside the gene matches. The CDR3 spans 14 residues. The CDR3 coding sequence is TGTGCCAGCAGTCCACCGACAGGGAGCTATGGCTACACCTTC. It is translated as CASSPPTGSYGYTF.

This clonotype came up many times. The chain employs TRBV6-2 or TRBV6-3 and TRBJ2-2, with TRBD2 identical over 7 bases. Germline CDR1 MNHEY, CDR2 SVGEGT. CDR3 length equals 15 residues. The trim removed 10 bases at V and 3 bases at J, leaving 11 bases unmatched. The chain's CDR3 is CATQSRTRDTGELFF. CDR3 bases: TGTGCCACCCAAAGTCGGACTAGGGACACCGGGGAGCTGTTTTTT.

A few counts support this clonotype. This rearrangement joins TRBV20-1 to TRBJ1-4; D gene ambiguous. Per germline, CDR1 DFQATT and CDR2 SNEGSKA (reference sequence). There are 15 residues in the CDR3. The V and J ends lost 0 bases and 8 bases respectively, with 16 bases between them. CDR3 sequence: CSARDKQRDPEKLFF. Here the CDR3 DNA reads TGCAGTGCTAGAGACAAACAGAGGGATCCCGAAAAACTGTTTTTT.

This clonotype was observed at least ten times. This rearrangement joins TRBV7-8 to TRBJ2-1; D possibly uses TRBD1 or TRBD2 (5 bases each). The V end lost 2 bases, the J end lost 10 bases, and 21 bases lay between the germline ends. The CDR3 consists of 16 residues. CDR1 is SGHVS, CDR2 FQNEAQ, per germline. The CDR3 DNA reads TGTGCCAGCAGCTTAACCCCGAAGGGTCCCCGGGGCGAGCAGTTCTTC. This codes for CASSLTPKGPRGEQFF.

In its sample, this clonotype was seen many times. CDR3 amino acids: CASSALAGVNNEQFF. CDR3 in DNA: TGTGCCAGCAGTGCTTTAGCGGGGGTCAACAATGAGCAGTTCTTC. The chain links TRBV25-1 to TRBJ2-1, with 9 bases matching TRBD2. This CDR3 comprises 15 residues. V lost 4 bases to trimming and J lost 5 bases; unmatched junction nucleotides: 6. Germline CDR1 and CDR2: MGHDK and SYGVNS.

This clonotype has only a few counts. CDR3 bases: TGTGCCAGCAGTGAGCAGGGCTGGGGGGAGCAGTACTTC. Amino acid sequence: CASSEQGWGEQYF. This chain joins TRBV2 and TRBJ2-7, with D possibly being TRBD1 or TRBD2 (5 bases each). With 3 bases removed from V and 7 bases from J, the gap between germline ends came to 13 bases. This CDR3 has 13 amino acids. Germline assignment: CDR1 SNHLY and CDR2 FYNNEI.

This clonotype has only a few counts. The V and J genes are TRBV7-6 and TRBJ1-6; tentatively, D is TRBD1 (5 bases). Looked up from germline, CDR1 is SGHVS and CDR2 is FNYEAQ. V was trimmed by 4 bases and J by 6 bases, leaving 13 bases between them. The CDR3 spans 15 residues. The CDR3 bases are TGTGCCAGCAGCTCCGGGGGAGGATCTAATTCACCCCTCCACTTT. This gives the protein CASSSGGGSNSPLHF.

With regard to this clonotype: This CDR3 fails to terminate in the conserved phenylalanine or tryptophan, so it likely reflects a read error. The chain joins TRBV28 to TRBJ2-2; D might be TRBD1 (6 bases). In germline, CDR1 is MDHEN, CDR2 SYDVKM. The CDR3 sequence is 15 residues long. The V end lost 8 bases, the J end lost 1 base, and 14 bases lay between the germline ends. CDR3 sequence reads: CASGEGGQNTGELFV. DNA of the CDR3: TGTGCCAGCGGTGAAGGGGGACAGAACACCGGGGAGCTGTTTGTT.

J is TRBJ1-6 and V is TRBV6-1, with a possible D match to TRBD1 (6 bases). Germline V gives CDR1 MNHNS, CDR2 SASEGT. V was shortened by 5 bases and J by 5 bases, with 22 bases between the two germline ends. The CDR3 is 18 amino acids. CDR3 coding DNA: TGTGCCAGCAGTCCCCATTCCGTTGGGACAACAAATAATTCACCCCTCCACTTT. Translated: CASSPHSVGTTNNSPLHF.

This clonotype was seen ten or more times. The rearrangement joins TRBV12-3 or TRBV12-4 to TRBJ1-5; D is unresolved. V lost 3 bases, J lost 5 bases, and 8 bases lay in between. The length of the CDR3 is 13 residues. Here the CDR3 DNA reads TGTGCCAGCAGTTTTGACGGGGATCAGCCCCAGCATTTT. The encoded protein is CASSFDGDQPQHF.

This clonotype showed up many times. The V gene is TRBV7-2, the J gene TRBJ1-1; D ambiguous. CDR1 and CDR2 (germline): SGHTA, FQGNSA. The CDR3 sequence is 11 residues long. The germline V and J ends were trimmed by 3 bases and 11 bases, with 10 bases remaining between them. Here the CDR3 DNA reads TGTGCCAGCAGCTTGGGGATCGGGGCTTTCTTT. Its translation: CASSLGIGAFF. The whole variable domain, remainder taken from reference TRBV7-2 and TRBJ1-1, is GAGVSQSPSNKVTEKGKDVELRCDPISGHTALYWYRQSLGQGLEFLIYFQGNSAPDKSGLPSDRFSAERTGGSVSTLTIQRTQQEDSAVYLCASSLGIGAFFGQGTRLTVV.

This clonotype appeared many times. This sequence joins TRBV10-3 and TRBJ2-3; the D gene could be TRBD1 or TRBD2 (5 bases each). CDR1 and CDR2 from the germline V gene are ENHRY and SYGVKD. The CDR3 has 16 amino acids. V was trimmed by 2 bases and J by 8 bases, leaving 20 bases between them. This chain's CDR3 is CAISERDPGQGGTQYF. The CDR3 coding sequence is TGTGCCATCAGTGAGCGGGACCCGGGGCAGGGTGGTACGCAGTATTTT.

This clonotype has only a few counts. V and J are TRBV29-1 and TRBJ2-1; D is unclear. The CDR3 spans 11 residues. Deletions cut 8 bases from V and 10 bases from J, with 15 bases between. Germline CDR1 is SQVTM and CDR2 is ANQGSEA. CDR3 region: CSPRKVREQFF. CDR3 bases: TGCAGCCCCCGGAAGGTTCGGGAGCAGTTCTTC.

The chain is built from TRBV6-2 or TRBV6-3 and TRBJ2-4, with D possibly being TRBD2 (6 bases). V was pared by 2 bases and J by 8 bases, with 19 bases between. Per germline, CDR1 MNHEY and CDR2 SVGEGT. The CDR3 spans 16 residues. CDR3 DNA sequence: TGTGCCAGCAGTTACGGGGGACCGGGGCGGGGAGACATTCAGTACTTC. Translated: CASSYGGPGRGDIQYF.

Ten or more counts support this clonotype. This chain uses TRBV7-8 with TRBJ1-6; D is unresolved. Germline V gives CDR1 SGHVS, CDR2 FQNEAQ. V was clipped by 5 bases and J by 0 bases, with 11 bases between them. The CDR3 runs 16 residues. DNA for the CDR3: TGTGCCAGCAGCACGGTTCCGGCCTCCTATAATTCACCCCTCCACTTT. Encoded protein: CASSTVPASYNSPLHF.

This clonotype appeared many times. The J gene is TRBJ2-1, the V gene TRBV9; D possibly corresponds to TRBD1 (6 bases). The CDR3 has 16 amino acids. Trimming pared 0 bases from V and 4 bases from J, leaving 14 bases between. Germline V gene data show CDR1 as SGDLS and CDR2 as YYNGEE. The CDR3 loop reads CASSVGPGTIYNEQFF. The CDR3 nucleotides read TGTGCCAGCAGCGTAGGGCCCGGGACAATTTACAATGAGCAGTTCTTC.